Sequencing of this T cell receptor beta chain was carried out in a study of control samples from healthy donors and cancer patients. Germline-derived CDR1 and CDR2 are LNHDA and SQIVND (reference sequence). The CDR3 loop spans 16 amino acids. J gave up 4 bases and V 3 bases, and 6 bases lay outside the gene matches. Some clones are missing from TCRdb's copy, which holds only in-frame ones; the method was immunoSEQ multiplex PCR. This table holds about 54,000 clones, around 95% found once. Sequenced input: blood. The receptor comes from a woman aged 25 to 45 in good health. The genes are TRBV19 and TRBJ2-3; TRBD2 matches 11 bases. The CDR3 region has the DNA TGTGCCAGTAGTATCCGACTAGCGGGATTAGCAGATACGCAGTATTTT. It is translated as CASSIRLAGLADTQYF.